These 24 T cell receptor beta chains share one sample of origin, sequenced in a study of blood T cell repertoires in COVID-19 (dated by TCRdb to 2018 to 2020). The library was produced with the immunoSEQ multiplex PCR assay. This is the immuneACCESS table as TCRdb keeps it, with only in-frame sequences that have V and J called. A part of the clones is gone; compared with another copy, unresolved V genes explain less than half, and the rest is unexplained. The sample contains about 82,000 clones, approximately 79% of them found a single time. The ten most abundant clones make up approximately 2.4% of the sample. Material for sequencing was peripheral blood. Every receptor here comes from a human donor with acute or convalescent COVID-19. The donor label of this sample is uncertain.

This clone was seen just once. CDR3 DNA: TGCGCCAGCAGCAACGGACAGTTCACAGATACGCAGTATTTT. Protein product: CASSNGQFTDTQYF. This chain uses TRBV5-1 with TRBJ2-3, with a weak D call TRBD1 (6 bases). The germline V gene has CDR1 SGHRS and CDR2 YFSETQ. CDR3 length equals 14 residues. V was clipped by 4 bases and J by 2 bases, with 11 bases between them.

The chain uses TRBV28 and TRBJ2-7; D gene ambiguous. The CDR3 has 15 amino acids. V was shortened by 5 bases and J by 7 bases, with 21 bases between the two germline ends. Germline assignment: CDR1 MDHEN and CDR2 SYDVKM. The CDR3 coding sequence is TGTGCCAGCAGTCATAACCAACTATCCCGAAGGGAGCAGTACTTC. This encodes CASSHNQLSRREQYF.

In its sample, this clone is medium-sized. This CDR3 reads CASSQGSGGSYEQYF. The CDR3 DNA is TGCGCCAGCAGCCAAGGTTCGGGAGGGAGCTACGAGCAGTACTTC. The chain is built from TRBV4-3 and TRBJ2-7; 8 bases map to TRBD2. With V trimmed by 1 base and J by 3 bases, 5 bases remained unmatched. The germline CDR1 and CDR2 sequences are LGHNA and YSLEER. The CDR3 is 15 amino acids.

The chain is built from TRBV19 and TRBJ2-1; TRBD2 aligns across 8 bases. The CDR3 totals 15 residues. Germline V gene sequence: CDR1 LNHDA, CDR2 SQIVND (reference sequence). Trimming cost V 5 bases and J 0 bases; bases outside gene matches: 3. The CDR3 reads CASSVSGSSYNEQFF. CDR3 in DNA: TGTGCCAGTAGTGTGAGCGGGAGCTCCTACAATGAGCAGTTCTTC.

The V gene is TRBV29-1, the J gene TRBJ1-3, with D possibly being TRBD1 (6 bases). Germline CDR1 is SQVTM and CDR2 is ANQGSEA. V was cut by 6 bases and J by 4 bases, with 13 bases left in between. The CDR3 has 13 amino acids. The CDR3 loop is CSVSGESGNTIYF. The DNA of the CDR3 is TGCAGCGTCTCAGGGGAGTCCGGAAACACCATATATTTT.

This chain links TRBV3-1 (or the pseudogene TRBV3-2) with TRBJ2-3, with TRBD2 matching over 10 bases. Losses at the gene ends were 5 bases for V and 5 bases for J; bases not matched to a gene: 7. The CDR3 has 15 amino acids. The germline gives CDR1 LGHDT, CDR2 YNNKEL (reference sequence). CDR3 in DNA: TGTGCCAGCAGCTACCAGCGGGGGGGCGTAGATACGCAGTATTTT. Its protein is CASSYQRGGVDTQYF.

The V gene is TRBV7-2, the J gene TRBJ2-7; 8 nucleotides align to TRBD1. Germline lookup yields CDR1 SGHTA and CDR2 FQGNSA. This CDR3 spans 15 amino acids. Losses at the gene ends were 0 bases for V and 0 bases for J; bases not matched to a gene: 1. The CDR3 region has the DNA TGTGCCAGCAGCTTAGCCGGACAGGGCTCCTACGAGCAGTACGTC. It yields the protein CASSLAGQGSYEQYV.

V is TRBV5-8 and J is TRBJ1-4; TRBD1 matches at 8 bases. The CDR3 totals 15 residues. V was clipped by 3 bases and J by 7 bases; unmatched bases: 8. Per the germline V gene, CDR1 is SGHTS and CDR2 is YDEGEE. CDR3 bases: TGTGCCAGCAGCTATGACTCACAGGGGGGTGAAAAACTGTTTTTT. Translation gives CASSYDSQGGEKLFF.

CDR3 loop: CASSYSKREFYNEQFF. The CDR3 coding sequence is TGTGCCAGTAGCTATTCAAAGCGGGAGTTTTACAATGAGCAGTTCTTC. The chain is built from TRBV19 and TRBJ2-1, with 8 bases matching TRBD2. V shed 6 bases, J shed 4 bases, and the junction held 11 bases outside the gene matches. CDR3 length: 16 residues. Germline V gene lookup returns CDR1 LNHDA and CDR2 SQIVND (reference sequence).

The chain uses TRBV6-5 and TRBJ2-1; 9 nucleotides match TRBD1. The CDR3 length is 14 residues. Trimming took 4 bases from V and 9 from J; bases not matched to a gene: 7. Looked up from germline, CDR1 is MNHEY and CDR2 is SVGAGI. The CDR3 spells CASSSRQGGGEQFF. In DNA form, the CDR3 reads TGTGCCAGCAGTTCCCGACAGGGGGGGGGTGAGCAGTTCTTC.

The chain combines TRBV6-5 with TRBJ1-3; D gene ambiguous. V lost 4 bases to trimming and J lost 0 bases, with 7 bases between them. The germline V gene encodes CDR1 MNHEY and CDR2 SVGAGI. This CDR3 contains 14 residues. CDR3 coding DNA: TGTGCCAGCAGTTCATGGGCCTCTGGAAACACCATATATTTT. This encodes CASSSWASGNTIYF.

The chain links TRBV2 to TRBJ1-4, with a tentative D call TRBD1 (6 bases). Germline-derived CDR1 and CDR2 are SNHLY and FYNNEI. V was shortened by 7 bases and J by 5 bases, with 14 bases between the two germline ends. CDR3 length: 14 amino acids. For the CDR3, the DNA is TGTGCCAGCATCGGACAGAGGACGAATGAAAAACTGTTTTTT. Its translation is CASIGQRTNEKLFF. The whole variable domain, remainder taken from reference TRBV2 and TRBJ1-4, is EPEVTQTPSHQVTQMGQEVILRCVPISNHLYFYWYRQILGQKVEFLVSFYNNEISEKSEIFDDQFSVERPDGSNFTLKIRSTKLEDSAMYFCASIGQRTNEKLFFGSGTQLSVL.

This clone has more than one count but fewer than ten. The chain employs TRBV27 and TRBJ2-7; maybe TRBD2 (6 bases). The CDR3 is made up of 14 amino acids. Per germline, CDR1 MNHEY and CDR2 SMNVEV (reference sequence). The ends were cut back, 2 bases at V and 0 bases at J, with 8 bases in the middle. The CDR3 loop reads CASSLPGGSYEQYV. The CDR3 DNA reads TGTGCCAGCAGTTTACCCGGGGGCTCCTACGAGCAGTACGTC.

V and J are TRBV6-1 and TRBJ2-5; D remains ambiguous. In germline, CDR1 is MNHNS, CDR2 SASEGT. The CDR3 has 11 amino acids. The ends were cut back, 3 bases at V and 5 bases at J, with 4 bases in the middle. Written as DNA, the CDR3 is TGTGCCAGCAGTGAGAGTGAGACCCAGTACTTC. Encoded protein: CASSESETQYF.

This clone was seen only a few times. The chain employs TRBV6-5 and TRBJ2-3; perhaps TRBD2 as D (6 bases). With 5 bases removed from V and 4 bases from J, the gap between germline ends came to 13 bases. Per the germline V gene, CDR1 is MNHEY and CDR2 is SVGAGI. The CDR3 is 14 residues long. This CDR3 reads CASSLGGPPDTQYF. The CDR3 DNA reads TGTGCCAGCAGTCTTGGAGGGCCCCCAGATACGCAGTATTTT.

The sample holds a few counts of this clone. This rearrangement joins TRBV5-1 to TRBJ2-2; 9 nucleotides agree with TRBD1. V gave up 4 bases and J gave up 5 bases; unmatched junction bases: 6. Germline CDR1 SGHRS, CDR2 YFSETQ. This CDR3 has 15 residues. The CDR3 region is CASSPTTGGTGELFF. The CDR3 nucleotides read TGCGCCAGCAGCCCGACGACAGGGGGAACCGGGGAGCTGTTTTTT.

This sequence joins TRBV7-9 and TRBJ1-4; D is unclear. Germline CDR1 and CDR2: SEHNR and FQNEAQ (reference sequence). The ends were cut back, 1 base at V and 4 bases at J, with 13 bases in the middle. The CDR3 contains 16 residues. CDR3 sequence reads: CASSLDGSRSNEKLFF. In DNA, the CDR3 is TGTGCCAGCAGCTTAGATGGGTCCCGGAGTAATGAAAAACTGTTTTTT.

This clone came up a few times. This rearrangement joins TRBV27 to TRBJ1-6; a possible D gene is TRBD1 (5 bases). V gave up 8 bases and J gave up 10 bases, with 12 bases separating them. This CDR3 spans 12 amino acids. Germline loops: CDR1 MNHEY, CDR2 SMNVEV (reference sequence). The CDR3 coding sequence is TGTGCCAGCTATACCGGGGGATCACCCCTCCACTTT. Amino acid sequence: CASYTGGSPLHF.

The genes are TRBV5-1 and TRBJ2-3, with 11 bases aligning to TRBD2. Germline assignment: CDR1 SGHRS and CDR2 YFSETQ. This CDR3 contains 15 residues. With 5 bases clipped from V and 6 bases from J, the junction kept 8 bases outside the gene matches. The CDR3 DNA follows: TGCGCCAGCAGAGTAGCGGGGGGGCCGGGGGATACGCAGTATTTT. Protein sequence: CASRVAGGPGDTQYF.

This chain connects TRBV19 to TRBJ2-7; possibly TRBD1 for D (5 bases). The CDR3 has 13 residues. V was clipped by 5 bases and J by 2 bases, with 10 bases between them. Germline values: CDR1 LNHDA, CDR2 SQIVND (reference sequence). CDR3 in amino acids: CASSQTETYEQYV. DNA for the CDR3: TGTGCCAGTAGTCAGACAGAGACCTACGAGCAGTACGTC.

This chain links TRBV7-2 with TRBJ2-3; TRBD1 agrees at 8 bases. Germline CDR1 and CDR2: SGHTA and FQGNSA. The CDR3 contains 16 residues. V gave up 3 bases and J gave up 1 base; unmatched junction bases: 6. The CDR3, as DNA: TGTGCCAGCAGCTTGTTCGGGACAGGAGGCACAGATACGCAGTATTTT. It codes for CASSLFGTGGTDTQYF.

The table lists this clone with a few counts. The CDR3 sequence is CASSPRDSRDGEQFF. In DNA, the CDR3 is TGTGCCAGCAGCCCTCGGGACTCGAGGGACGGTGAGCAGTTCTTC. This chain connects TRBV3-1 (or the pseudogene TRBV3-2) to TRBJ2-1; D perhaps matches TRBD2 (6 bases). The ends were cut back, 4 bases at V and 9 bases at J, with 19 bases in the middle. This CDR3 is built from 15 residues. From germline, CDR1 is LGHDT and CDR2 YNNKEL (reference sequence).

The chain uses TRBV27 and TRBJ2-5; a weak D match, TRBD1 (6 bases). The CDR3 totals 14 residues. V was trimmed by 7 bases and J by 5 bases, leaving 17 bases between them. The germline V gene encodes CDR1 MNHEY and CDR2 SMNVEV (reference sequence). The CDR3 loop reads CASIKNRVEETQYF. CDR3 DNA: TGTGCCAGCATAAAAAACAGGGTAGAGGAGACCCAGTACTTC.

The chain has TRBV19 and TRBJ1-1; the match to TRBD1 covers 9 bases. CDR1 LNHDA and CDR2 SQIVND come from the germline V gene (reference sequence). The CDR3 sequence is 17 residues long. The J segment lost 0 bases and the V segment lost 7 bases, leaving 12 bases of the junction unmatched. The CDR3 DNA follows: TGTGCCAGTACTCCCGGGACAGGGAGCTTTTTGAACACTGAAGCTTTCTTT. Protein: CASTPGTGSFLNTEAFF.